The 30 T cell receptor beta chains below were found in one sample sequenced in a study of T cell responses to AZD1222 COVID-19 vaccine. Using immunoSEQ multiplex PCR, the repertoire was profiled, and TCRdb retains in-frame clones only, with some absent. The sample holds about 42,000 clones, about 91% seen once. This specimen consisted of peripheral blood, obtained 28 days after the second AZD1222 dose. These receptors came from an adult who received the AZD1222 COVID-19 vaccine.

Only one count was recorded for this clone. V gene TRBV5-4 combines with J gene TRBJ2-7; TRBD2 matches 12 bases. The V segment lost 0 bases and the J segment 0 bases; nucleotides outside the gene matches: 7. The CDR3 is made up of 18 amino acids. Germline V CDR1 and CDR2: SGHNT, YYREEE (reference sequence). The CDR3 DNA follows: TGTGCCAGCAGCTTGGCGACTAGCGGGAGAGCAAGCTCCTACGAGCAGTACTTC. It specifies CASSLATSGRASSYEQYF. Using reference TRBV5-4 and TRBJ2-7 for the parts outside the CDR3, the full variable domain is ETGVTQSPTHLIKTRGQQVTLRCSSQSGHNTVSWYQQALGQGPQFIFQYYREEENGRGNFPPRFSGLQFPNYSSELNVNALELDDSALYLCASSLATSGRASSYEQYFGPGTRLTVT.

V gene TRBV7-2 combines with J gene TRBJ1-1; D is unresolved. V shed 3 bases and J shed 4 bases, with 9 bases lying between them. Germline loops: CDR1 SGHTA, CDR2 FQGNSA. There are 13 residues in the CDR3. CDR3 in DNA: TGTGCCAGCAGCTTTAGTAAAGGCACTGAAGCTTTCTTT. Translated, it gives CASSFSKGTEAFF.

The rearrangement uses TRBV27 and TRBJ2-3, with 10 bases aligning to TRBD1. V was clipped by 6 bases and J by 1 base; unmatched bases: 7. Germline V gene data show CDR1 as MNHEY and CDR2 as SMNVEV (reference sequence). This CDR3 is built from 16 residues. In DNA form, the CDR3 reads TGTGCCAGCAGGGCCTCCGGGACAGGGGGCACAGATACGCAGTATTTT. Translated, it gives CASRASGTGGTDTQYF.

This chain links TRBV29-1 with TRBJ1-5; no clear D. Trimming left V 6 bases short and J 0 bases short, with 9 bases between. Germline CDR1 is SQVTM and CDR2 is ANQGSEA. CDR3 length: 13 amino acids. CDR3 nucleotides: TGCAGCGTCACCGAAGCTAGCAATCAGCCCCAGCATTTT. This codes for CSVTEASNQPQHF. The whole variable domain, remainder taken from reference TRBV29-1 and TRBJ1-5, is SAVISQKPSRDICQRGTSLTIQCQVDSQVTMMFWYRQQPGQSLTLIATANQGSEATYESGFVIDKFPISRPNLTFSTLTVSNMSPEDSSIYLCSVTEASNQPQHFGDGTRLSIL.

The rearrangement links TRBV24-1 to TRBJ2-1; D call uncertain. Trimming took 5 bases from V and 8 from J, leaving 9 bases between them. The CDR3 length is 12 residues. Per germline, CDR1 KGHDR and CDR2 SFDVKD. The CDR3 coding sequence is TGTGCCACCAGTGGTTCGGGCTATGAGCAGTTCTTC. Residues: CATSGSGYEQFF.

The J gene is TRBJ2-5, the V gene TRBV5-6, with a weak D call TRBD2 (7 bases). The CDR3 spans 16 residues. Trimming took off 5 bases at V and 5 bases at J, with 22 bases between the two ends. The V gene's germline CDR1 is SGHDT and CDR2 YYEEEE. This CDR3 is CASSQFAGAQLETQYF. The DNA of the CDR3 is TGTGCCAGCAGTCAATTTGCGGGGGCCCAACTGGAGACCCAGTACTTC. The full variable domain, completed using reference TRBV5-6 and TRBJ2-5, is DAGVTQSPTHLIKTRGQQVTLRCSPKSGHDTVSWYQQALGQGPQFIFQYYEEEERQRGNFPDRFSGHQFPNYSSELNVNALLLGDSALYLCASSQFAGAQLETQYFGPGTRLLVL.

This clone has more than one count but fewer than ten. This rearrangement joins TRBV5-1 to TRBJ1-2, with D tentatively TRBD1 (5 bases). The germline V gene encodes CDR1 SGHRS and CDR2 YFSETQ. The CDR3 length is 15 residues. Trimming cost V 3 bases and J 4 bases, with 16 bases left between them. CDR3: CASSSRFPDSYGYTF. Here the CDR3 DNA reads TGCGCCAGCAGCTCCCGCTTTCCCGACAGCTATGGCTACACCTTC.

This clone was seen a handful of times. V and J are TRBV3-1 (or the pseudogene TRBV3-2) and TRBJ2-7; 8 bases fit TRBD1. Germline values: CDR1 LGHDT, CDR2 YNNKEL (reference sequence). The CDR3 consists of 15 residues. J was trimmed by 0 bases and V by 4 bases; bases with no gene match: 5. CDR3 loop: CASSRQGPSSYEQYF. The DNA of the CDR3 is TGTGCCAGCAGCCGACAGGGGCCAAGCTCCTACGAGCAGTACTTC.

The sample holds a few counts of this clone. CDR3 region: CASSPTGEDTIYF. The CDR3, as DNA: TGTGCCAGCAGCCCCACAGGAGAGGACACCATATATTTT. V is TRBV3-1 (or the pseudogene TRBV3-2) and J is TRBJ1-3, with D perhaps matching TRBD1 (5 bases). V gave up 4 bases and J gave up 8 bases, with 12 bases separating them. This CDR3 comprises 13 residues. Looked up from germline, CDR1 is LGHDT and CDR2 is YNNKEL (reference sequence).

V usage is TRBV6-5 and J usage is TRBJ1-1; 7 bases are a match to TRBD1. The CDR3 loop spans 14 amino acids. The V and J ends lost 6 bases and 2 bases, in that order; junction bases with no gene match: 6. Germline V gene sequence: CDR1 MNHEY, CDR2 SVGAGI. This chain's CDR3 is CASRAQGGNTEAFF. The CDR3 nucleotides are TGTGCCAGCAGAGCCCAGGGGGGAAACACTGAAGCTTTCTTT.

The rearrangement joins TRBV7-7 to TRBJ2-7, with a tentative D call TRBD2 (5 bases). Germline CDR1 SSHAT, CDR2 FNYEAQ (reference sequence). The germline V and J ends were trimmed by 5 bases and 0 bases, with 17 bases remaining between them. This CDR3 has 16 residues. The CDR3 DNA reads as TGTGCCAGCAGCCCGATGACACCCGGGGACTCCTACGAGCAGTACTTC. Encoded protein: CASSPMTPGDSYEQYF.

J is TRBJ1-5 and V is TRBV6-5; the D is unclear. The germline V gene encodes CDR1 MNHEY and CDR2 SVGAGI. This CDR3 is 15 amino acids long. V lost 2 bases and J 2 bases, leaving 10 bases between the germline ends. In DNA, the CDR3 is TGTGCCAGCAGTTACCCCGGCTTAGGCAATCAGCCCCAGCATTTT. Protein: CASSYPGLGNQPQHF.

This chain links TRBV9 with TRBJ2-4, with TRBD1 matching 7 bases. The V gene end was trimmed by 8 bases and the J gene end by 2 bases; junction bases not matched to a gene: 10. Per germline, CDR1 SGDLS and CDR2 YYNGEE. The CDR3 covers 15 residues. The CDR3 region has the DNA TGTGCCAGTTTGACAGGGCCCATGCCCAAAAACATTCAGTACTTC. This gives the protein CASLTGPMPKNIQYF.

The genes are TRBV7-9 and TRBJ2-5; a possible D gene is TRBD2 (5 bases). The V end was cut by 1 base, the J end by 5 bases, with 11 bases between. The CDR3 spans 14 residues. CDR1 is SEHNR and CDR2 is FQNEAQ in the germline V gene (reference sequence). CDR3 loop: CASSLGRGFETQYF. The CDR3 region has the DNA TGTGCCAGCAGCTTAGGTCGGGGATTCGAGACCCAGTACTTC. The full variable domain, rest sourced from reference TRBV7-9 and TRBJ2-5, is DTGVSQNPRHKITKRGQNVTFRCDPISEHNRLYWYRQTLGQGPEFLTYFQNEAQLEKSRLLSDRFSAERPKGSFSTLEIQRTEQGDSAMYLCASSLGRGFETQYFGPGTRLLVL.

The CDR3 region has the DNA TGTGCCAGCAGGCCACTACAGGGGAACTATGGCTACACCTTC. Encoded protein: CASRPLQGNYGYTF. The chain uses TRBV6-5 and TRBJ1-2, with 7 bases that match TRBD1. Per the germline V gene, CDR1 is MNHEY and CDR2 is SVGAGI. V was pared by 6 bases and J by 2 bases, with 6 bases of the junction left unmatched. This CDR3 comprises 14 residues.

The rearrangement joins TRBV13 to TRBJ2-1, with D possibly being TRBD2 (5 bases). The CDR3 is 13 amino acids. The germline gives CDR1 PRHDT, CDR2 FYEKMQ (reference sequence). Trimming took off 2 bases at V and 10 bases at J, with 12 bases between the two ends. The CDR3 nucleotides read TGTGCCAGCAGCTTACCTAGCTCGAACGAGCAGTTCTTC. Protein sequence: CASSLPSSNEQFF.

The CDR3: CATSDGQKKTDTQYF. CDR3 nucleotide sequence: TGTGCCACCAGTGATGGGCAGAAGAAAACAGATACGCAGTATTTT. V gene TRBV24-1 combines with J gene TRBJ2-3; no clear D gene. The CDR3 length is 15 residues. The V gene lost 3 bases and the J gene lost 3 bases, with 12 bases spanning the gap. Per the germline V gene, CDR1 is KGHDR and CDR2 is SFDVKD.

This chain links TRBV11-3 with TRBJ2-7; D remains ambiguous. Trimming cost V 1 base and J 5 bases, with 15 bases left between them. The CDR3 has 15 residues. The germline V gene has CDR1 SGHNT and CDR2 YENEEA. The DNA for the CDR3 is TGTGCCAGCAGCTTAGGACACCCGGATGCGGACGAGCAGTACTTC. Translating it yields CASSLGHPDADEQYF.

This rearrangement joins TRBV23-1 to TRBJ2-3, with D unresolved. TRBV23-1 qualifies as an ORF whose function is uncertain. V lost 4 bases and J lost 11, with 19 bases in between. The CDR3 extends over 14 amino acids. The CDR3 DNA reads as TGCGCCAGCAGTCCTACCTATGGACCGGTCGAGCAGTATTTT. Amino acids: CASSPTYGPVEQYF.

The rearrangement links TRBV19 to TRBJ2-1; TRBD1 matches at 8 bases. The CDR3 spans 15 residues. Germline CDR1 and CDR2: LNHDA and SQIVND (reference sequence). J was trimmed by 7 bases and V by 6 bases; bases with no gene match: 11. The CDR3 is CASRTGQVGRNEQFF. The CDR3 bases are TGTGCCAGTAGGACGGGACAGGTAGGAAGGAATGAGCAGTTCTTC. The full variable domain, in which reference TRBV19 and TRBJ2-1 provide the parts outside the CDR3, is DGGITQSPKYLFRKEGQNVTLSCEQNLNHDAMYWYRQDPGQGLRLIYYSQIVNDFQKGDIAEGYSVSREKKESFPLTVTSAQKNPTAFYLCASRTGQVGRNEQFFGPGTRLTVL.

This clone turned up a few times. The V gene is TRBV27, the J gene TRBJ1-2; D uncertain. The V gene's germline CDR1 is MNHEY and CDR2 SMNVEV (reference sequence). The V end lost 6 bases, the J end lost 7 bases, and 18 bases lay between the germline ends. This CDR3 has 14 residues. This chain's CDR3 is CASSPSREKAGYTF. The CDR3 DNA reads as TGTGCCAGCAGCCCTAGTAGGGAGAAGGCTGGCTACACCTTC.

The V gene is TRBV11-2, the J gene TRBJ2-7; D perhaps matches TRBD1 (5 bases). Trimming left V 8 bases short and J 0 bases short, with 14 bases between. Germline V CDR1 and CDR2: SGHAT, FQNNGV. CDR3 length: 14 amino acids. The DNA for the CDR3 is TGTGCCAGCCGCAAGGGGTATAGCTCCTACGAGCAGTACTTC. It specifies CASRKGYSSYEQYF.

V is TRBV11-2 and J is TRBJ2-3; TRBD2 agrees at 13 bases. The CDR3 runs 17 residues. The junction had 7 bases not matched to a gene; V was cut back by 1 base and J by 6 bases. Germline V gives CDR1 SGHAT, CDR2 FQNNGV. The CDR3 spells CASSLALAGGRPDTQYF. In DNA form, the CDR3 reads TGTGCCAGCAGCTTAGCACTAGCGGGGGGGCGGCCGGATACGCAGTATTTT.

The DNA for the CDR3 is TGTGCCAGCAGCTCGACAGAGGGGGATACGCAGTATTTT. Residues: CASSSTEGDTQYF. This chain joins TRBV11-3 and TRBJ2-3, with D perhaps assigned TRBD1 or TRBD2 (5 bases each). Germline V gene sequence: CDR1 SGHNT, CDR2 YENEEA. The CDR3 is 13 amino acids. Trimming cost V 4 bases and J 6 bases, with 11 bases left between them.

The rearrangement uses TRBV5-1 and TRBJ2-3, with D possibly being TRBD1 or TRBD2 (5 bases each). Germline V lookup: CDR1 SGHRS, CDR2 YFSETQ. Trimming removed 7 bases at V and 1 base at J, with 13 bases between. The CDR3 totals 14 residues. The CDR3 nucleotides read TGCGCCAGCGTCTGGGGGATGGGCACAGATACGCAGTATTTT. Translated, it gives CASVWGMGTDTQYF. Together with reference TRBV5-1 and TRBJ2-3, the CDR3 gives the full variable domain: KAGVTQTPRYLIKTRGQQVTLSCSPISGHRSVSWYQQTPGQGLQFLFEYFSETQRNKGNFPGRFSGRQFSNSRSEMNVSTLELGDSALYLCASVWGMGTDTQYFGPGTRLTVL.

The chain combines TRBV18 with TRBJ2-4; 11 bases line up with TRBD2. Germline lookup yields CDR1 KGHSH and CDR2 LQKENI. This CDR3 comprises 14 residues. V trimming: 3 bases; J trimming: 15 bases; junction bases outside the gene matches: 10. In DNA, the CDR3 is TGTGCCAGCTCACCCGGGACTAGCGGCCCTAGGCCGTACTTC. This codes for CASSPGTSGPRPYF.

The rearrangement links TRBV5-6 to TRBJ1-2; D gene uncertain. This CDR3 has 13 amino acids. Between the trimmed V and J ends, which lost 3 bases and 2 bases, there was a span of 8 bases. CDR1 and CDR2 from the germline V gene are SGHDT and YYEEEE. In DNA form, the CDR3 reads TGTGCCAGCAGCTCGTCAGGAAACTATGGCTACACCTTC. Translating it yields CASSSSGNYGYTF.

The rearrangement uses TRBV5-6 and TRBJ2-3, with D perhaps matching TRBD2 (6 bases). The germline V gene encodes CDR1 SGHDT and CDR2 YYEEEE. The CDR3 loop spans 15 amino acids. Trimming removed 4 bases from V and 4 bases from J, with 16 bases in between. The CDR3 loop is CASSGTLARADTQYF. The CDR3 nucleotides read TGTGCCAGCAGCGGGACTCTCGCCAGGGCAGATACGCAGTATTTT.

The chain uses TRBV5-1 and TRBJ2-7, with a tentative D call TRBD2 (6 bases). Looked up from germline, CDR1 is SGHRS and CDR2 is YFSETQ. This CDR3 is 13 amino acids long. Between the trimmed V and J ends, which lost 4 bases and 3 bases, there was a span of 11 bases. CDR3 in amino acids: CASSRSGVYEQYF. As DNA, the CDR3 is TGCGCCAGCAGCCGATCGGGGGTCTACGAGCAGTACTTC.

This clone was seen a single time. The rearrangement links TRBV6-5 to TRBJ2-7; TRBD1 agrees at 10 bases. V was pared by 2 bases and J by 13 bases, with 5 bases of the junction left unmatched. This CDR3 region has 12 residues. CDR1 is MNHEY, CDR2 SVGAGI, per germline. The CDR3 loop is CASSYPGQGDYF. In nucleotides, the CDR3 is TGTGCCAGCAGTTACCCTGGACAGGGGGACTACTTC.